This paragraph covers one TCR beta chain sequence. Its antigen is unknown. The same CDR3 also results from other DNA sequences found in this sample. The assay was immunoSEQ multiplex PCR, and TCRdb's table has in-frame clones only and misses some. The sample includes some 1,900,000 clones, about 95% of them seen just once. Naive CD8 cells, CD45RO-negative and positively selected for CCR7, excluded terminally differentiated effector memory CD45RA+ cells. The entry originates in a study of shared clonotypes between healthy human individuals. CDR1 SGDLS and CDR2 YYNGEE come from the germline V gene. V lost 0 bases to trimming and J lost 3 bases, with 6 bases between them. The CDR3 runs 13 residues. General study results and limits: Large depth notwithstanding, sorted-subset sequencing proved incomplete by rarefaction.

This rearrangement joins TRBV9 to TRBJ2-5, with D hard to call. The sequence came from a man aged 18 to 30 in good health. The specimen was naive CD8+ T cells sorted from blood. This CDR3 is CASSVDPEETQYF. The CDR3 DNA is TGTGCCAGCAGCGTAGATCCCGAAGAGACCCAGTACTTC. Variable domain in full (rest from reference TRBV9 and TRBJ2-5): DSGVTQTPKHLITATGQRVTLRCSPRSGDLSVYWYQQSLDQGLQFLIQYYNGEERAKGNILERFSAQQFPDLHSELNLSSLELGDSALYFCASSVDPEETQYFGPGTRLLVL.